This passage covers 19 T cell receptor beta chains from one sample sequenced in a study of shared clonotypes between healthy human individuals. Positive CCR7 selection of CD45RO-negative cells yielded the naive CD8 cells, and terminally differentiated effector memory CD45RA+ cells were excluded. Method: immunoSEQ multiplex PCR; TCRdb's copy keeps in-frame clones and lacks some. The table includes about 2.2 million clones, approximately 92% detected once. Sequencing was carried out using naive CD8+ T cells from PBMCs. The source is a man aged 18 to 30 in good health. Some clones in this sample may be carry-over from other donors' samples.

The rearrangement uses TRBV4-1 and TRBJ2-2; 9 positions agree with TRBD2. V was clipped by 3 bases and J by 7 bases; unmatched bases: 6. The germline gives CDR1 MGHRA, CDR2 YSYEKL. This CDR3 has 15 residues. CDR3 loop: CASSQREGSNGELFF. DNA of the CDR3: TGCGCCAGCAGCCAGCGGGAGGGGTCGAACGGGGAGCTGTTTTTT.

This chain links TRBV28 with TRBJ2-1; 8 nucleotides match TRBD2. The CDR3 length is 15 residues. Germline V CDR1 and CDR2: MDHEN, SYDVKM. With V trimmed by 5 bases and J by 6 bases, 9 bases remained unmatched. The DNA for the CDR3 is TGTGCCAGCAGTCTCCCAGGACTAGCTGCCAATGAGCAGTTCTTC. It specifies CASSLPGLAANEQFF.

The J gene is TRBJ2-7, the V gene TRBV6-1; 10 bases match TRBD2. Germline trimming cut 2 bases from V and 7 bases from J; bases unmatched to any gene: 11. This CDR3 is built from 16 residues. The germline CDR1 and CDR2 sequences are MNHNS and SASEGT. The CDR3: CASSELLAGVGYEQYF. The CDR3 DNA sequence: TGTGCCAGCAGTGAATTGCTAGCGGGGGTCGGGTATGAGCAGTACTTC.

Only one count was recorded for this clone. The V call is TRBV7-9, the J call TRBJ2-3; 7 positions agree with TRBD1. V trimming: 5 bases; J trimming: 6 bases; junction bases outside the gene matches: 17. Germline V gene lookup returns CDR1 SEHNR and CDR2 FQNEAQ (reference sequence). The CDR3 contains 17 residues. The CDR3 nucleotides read TGTGCCAGCAGCACCCGGACAGGAACCTATCCCGCGGATACGCAGTATTTT. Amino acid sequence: CASSTRTGTYPADTQYF.

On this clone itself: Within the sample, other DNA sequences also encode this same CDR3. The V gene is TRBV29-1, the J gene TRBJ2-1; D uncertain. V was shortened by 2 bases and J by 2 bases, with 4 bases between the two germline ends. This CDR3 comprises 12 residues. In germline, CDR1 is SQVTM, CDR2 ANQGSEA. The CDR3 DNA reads TGCAGCGTTGAACTCACCTACAATGAGCAGTTCTTC. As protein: CSVELTYNEQFF.

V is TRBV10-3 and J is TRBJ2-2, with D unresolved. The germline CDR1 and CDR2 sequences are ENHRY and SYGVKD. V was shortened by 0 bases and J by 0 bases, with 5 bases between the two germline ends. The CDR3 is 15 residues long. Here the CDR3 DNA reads TGTGCCATCAGTGAGTCGGTCTCGAACACCGGGGAGCTGTTTTTT. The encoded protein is CAISESVSNTGELFF.

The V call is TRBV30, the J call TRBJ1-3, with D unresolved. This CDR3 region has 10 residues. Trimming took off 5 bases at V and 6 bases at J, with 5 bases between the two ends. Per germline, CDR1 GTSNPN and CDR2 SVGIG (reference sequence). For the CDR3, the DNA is TGTGCCTGGGCAAAAAACACCATATATTTT. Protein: CAWAKNTIYF.

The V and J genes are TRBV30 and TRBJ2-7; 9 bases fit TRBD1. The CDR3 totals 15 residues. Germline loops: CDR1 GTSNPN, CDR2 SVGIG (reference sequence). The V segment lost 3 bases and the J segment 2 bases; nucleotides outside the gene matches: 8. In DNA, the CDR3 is TGTGCCTGGAGCCCGGGGACAGGGCTTACCTACGAGCAGTACTTC. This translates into CAWSPGTGLTYEQYF.

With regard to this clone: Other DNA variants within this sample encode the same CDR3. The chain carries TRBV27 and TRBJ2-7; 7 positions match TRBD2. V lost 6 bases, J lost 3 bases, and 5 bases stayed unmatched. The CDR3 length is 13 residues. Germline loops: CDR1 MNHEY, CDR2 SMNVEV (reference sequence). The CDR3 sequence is CASSLGGSYEQYF. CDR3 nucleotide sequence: TGTGCCAGCAGCCTGGGGGGGAGCTACGAGCAGTACTTC.

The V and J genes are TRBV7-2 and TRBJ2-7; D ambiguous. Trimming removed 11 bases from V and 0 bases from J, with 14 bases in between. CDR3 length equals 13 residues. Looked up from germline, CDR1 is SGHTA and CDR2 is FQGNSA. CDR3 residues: CARSRESSYEQYF. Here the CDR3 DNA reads TGTGCCCGAAGCCGCGAGAGCTCCTACGAGCAGTACTTC.

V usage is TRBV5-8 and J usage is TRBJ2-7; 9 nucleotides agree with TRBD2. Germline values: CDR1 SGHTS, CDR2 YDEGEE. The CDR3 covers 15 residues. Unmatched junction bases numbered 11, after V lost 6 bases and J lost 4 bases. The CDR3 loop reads CASTRGPGLAYEQYF. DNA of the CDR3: TGTGCCAGCACCCGTGGTCCGGGACTAGCTTACGAGCAGTACTTC.

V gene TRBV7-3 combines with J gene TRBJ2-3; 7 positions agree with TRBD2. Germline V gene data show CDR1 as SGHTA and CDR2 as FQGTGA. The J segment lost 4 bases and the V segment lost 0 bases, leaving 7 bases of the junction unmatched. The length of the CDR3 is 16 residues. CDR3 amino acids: CASSLTNRGRPDTQYF. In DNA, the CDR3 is TGTGCCAGCAGCTTAACGAATCGCGGGAGACCAGATACGCAGTATTTT.

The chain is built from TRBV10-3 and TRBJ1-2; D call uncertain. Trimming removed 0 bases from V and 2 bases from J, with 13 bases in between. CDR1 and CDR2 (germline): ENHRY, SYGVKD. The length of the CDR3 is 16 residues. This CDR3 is CAISESSQLSNYGYTF. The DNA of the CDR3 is TGTGCCATCAGTGAGTCTTCACAGCTATCCAACTATGGCTACACCTTC.

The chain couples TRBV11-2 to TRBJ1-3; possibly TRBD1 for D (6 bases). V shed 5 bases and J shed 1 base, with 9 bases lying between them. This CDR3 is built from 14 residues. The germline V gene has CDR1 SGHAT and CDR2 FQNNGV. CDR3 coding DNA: TGTGCCAGCAGCAACAGGGTTTCTGGAAACACCATATATTTT. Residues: CASSNRVSGNTIYF.

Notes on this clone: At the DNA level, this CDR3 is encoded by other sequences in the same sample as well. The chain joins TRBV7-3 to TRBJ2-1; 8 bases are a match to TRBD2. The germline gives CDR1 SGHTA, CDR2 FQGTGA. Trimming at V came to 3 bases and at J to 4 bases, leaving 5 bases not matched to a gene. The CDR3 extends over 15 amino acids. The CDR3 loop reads CASSLLAGVYNEQFF. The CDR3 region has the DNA TGTGCCAGCAGCTTGCTAGCGGGCGTTTACAATGAGCAGTTCTTC.

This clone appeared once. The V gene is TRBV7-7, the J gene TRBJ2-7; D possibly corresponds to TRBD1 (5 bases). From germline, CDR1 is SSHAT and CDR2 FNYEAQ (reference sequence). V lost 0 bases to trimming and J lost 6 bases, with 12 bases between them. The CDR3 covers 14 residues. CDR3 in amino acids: CASSLAPGNREQYF. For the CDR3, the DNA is TGTGCCAGCAGCTTAGCTCCAGGGAATCGCGAGCAGTACTTC.

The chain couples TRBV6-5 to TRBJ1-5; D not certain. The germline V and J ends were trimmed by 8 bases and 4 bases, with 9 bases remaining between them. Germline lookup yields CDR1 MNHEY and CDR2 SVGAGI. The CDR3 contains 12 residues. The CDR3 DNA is TGTGCCAGCGGGCGCCCTAATCAGCCCCAGCATTTT. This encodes CASGRPNQPQHF.

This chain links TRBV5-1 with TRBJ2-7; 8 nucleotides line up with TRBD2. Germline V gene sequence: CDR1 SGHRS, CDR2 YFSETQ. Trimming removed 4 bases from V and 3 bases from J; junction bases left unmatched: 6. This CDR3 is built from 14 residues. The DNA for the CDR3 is TGCGCCAGCAGCCTCACTAGCGGCTACTACGAGCAGTACTTC. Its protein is CASSLTSGYYEQYF.

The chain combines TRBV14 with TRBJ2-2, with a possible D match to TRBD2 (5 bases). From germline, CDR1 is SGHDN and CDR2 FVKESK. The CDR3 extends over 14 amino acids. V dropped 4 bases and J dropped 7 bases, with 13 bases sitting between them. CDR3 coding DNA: TGTGCCAGCAGCCCGTACTGGGCGGGCGGGGAGCTGTTTTTT. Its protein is CASSPYWAGGELFF.